This T cell receptor (beta chain) was observed in a study of blood T cell repertoires in COVID-19 (dated by TCRdb to 2019 to 2021). Turning to the overall study: The collaborator samples originated in the United States, Italy and Spain and spanned the acute and convalescent phases of COVID-19. The material from the prospective study consisted of cDNA or gDNA derived from T cells, B-cell-depleted T cells, or PBMCs. Deeply sampled blood TCRbeta repertoires from subjects exposed to, actively infected with, or recovered from COVID-19 were included in the dataset. The repertoires were released in a freely available public database meant as a resource for research on the immune response to SARS-CoV-2. The samples were drawn from two sources: the first 160 participants of the ongoing ImmuneRACE study, and fewer than 1,500 subjects contributed by 6 global collaborators. Nearly every sample came with metadata listing a de-identified subject ID, COVID-19 status, age in years and sex. Where available, HLA class I and class II types were taken from metadata supplied by the sample provider and were not determined by assay-based typing.

Study-wide findings and limitations: How much clinical and demographic metadata was included differed by source and by participant, and the metadata was provided uncurated.

Worth noting for this clone: Its antigen is unknown. Germline is not matched at one junction end, which may reflect a read error.

The CDR3 spans 14 residues, from the cysteine through the phenylalanine. This entry keeps only the CDR3 DNA: 42 bases, framed from base 1. Looking up the germline V gene (reference sequence) yields CDR1 LNHDA and CDR2 SQIVND. TCRbeta CDR3 regions were amplified from genomic DNA using the immunoSEQ Assay, a bias-controlled multiplex PCR. The original methods were these. Within the assay, amplification of reference gene primers was used to estimate how many nucleated cells each sample contained. To quantify the absolute abundance of each unique TCRbeta CDR3 rearrangement, sequence reads were collapsed and filtered. Productive Simpson clonality was computed per sample as the square root of Simpson's diversity index over productive rearrangements. Here the immuneACCESS table is served through TCRdb, limited to in-frame sequences with V and J called. Missing clones are a known gap in these copies; in checked studies unresolved V genes cover under half, and the rest lacks a known reason. That table furnishes V, J and clone size, whereas the DNA furnished D and trimming. This sample lists hundreds of thousands of clones; under 95% were detected once. About 3.5% of the sample is held by the ten biggest clonotypes.

Another Seattle source contributed samples from volunteer blood donors who had recovered from COVID-19. Whole blood was collected in K2EDTA tubes by collaborating institutions according to the institutions' own protocols. For TCRbeta analysis, collaborators shipped samples as frozen whole blood, isolated PBMCs, or DNA extracted from either of those sample types. This TCR was sampled from a woman younger than 35 who had recovered from COVID-19. What was sequenced was peripheral blood. The sequence is built from TRBV19 and TRBJ1-2; there is no confident call for the D gene. CDR3 region: CATSFGDFNYGYTF. Read as DNA, the sequence is TGTGCCACTAGTTTCGGGGATTTTAACTATGGCTACACCTTC. The reference TRBV19 and TRBJ1-2 proteins fill in what lies around the CDR3, so the full variable domain reads DGGITQSPKYLFRKEGQNVTLSCEQNLNHDAMYWYRQDPGQGLRLIYYSQIVNDFQKGDIAEGYSVSREKKESFPLTVTSAQKNPTAFYLCATSFGDFNYGYTFGSGTRLTVV.